This TCR beta chain was recovered during a study of response to subunit inactivated influenza vaccine. Regarding this clonotype: As yet, its antigen is unknown. Sequence at one end of the junction differs from germline and may be a read error.

TCRdb independently ran MiXCR on the RT-PCR reads; one entry per CDR3 protein. The sample holds roughly 500,000 distinct CDR3 sequences, 25% seen once. CDR1 is DFQATT and CDR2 is SNEGSKA in the germline V gene (reference sequence). This CDR3 spans 14 amino acids. Study observations and caveats: A suggestion made by the authors is that each seasonal influenza vaccination recruits few new T cells.

The source was CD4+ T cells sorted from PBMCs, collected more than 4 days after vaccination. The chain recombines TRBV20-1 with TRBJ2-2; D not certain. The TCR originated in a man in his forties or fifties who received an inactivated influenza vaccine. The CDR3 DNA sequence: TGCAGTGGTAGAGATTGGCCCGGGACCGGGGAGCTGTTTTTT. Protein: CSGRDWPGTGELFF.